Here is one TCR beta chain with its context. Its antigen is undetermined. A much larger clonotype is one base distant, so this may be a read error. Transcripts of RNA were the source for amplifying TCR beta CDR3 regions. First-round RT-PCR employed HTBI primers, with a second-round multiplex PCR after it. TCRdb reanalysed the multiplex PCR reads using MiXCR and keeps one entry per CDR3 protein. The table has roughly 1.1 million distinct CDR3 sequences, roughly 35% seen once. The germline gives CDR1 WSHSY, CDR2 SAAADI. This CDR3 has 14 amino acids. Uncontrolled infections, other autoimmune diseases, pregnancy or lactation barred patients from enrollment. Diagnostic conclusions were grounded in clinical symptoms, serum thyroxine, TRAb, thyroid ultrasound and orbital computed tomography. The data derive from a study of Graves' ophthalmopathy and Graves' hyperthyroidism. Overall study findings and caveats: Distinction of ophthalmopathy from stable hyperthyroidism by a 13-signature model reached over 85% sensitivity and 75% to 84% specificity. Among thyroid clonotypes expanded above 0.001 frequency, most also appeared in blood.

This chain uses TRBV10-2 with TRBJ2-5, with TRBD2 matching 7 bases. The receptor's source is an adult man with Graves' hyperthyroidism. Sequencing was carried out using peripheral blood or thyroid tissue (not recorded which). The CDR3 region is CASRDQRGQETQYF. CDR3 coding DNA: TGTGCCAGCAGGGACCAGCGGGGCCAAGAGACCCAGTACTTC.